The next 8 T cell receptor beta chains were all read from a single sample in a study of blood T cell repertoires in COVID-19. Clones were sequenced by immunoSEQ multiplex PCR, and TCRdb holds only the in-frame ones, with some missing. In the table there are 200,000 to 250,000 clones, just over 85% of which are singletons. Sequenced sample: PBMCs or T cells enriched from blood (not recorded which). These receptors all come from a woman between 40 and 55 years old with acute COVID-19.

Worth noting for this clone: Germline and junction disagree at one end, which may indicate a read error. Other DNA sequences within the sample encode an identical CDR3. V and J are TRBV7-9 and TRBJ1-1; TRBD1 is a possible D gene (5 bases). CDR3 length: 13 amino acids. CDR1 is SEHNR and CDR2 is FQNEAQ in the germline V gene (reference sequence). The CDR3 region has the DNA TGTGCCAGCAGCCCCCGTCCGGACACTGAAGCTTTTTTT. Amino acids: CASSPRPDTEAFF.

V gene TRBV9 combines with J gene TRBJ1-2; 7 bases match TRBD1. The J segment lost 6 bases and the V segment lost 0 bases, leaving 8 bases of the junction unmatched. The CDR3 spans 15 residues. CDR1 SGDLS and CDR2 YYNGEE come from the germline V gene. CDR3 DNA: TGTGCCAGCAGCGTAGAGGGGGCCCCGTGGGATGGCTACACCTTC. The encoded protein is CASSVEGAPWDGYTF.

The chain couples TRBV6-1 to TRBJ1-4; 10 bases are a match to TRBD1. From germline, CDR1 is MNHNS and CDR2 SASEGT. The CDR3 has 14 residues. Unmatched junction bases numbered 8, after V lost 2 bases and J lost 14 bases. The CDR3 protein is CASSESGTGVSLFF. CDR3 bases: TGTGCCAGCAGTGAAAGCGGGACAGGGGTATCGCTGTTTTTT.

In regard to this clone: The same CDR3 is also encoded by other DNA sequences in this sample. V is TRBV5-1 and J is TRBJ1-2, with 7 bases matching TRBD1. V lost 4 bases and J lost 2; bases outside the gene matches: 2. Looked up from germline, CDR1 is SGHRS and CDR2 is YFSETQ. The CDR3 has 13 residues. The CDR3 loop reads CASSLDRNYGYTF. Here the CDR3 DNA reads TGCGCCAGCAGCCTGGACAGGAACTATGGCTACACCTTC.

V usage is TRBV11-2 and J usage is TRBJ1-1; 11 bases line up with TRBD1. The CDR3 has 15 amino acids. Unmatched junction bases numbered 6, after V lost 4 bases and J lost 5 bases. From germline, CDR1 is SGHAT and CDR2 FQNNGV. The CDR3 DNA sequence: TGTGCCAGCAGCTCCGAGGGACAGGGGGTAACTGAAGCTTTCTTT. Its translation: CASSSEGQGVTEAFF.

The chain employs TRBV7-9 and TRBJ1-5; D is unresolved. Trimming cost V 3 bases and J 5 bases, with 11 bases left between them. The CDR3 covers 14 residues. Germline values: CDR1 SEHNR, CDR2 FQNEAQ (reference sequence). CDR3 loop: CASSFLREDQPQHF. The CDR3 DNA reads TGTGCCAGCAGCTTCCTCCGGGAGGATCAGCCCCAGCATTTT.

The gene calls are TRBV10-2 and TRBJ1-5; TRBD1 aligns across 9 bases. Germline V gene lookup returns CDR1 WSHSY and CDR2 SAAADI. The junction had 4 bases not matched to a gene; V was cut back by 6 bases and J by 1 base. The CDR3 contains 15 residues. DNA of the CDR3: TGCGCCAGCAGAGAGGGACAGGGAAGCAATCAGCCCCAGCATTTT. Encoded protein: CASREGQGSNQPQHF.

V usage is TRBV7-3 and J usage is TRBJ2-3, with TRBD2 matching over 15 bases. CDR1 and CDR2 (germline): SGHTA, FQGTGA. Trimming took 5 bases from V and 5 from J; bases not matched to a gene: 5. This CDR3 is built from 16 residues. The chain's CDR3 is CASSPRTSGGVDTQYF. In DNA, the CDR3 is TGTGCCAGCAGCCCACGGACTAGCGGGGGGGTAGATACGCAGTATTTT.